Sequencing of this TCR beta chain was carried out in a study of cytomegalovirus exposure and HLA in healthy donors. There are a few counts of this clone. The antigen is not known. The CDR3 runs to 17 residues. Germline V gene sequence: CDR1 LGHNA, CDR2 YNFKEQ. Losses at the gene ends were 4 bases for V and 7 bases for J; bases not matched to a gene: 13. Researchers ran the PCR with 60 Vbeta and 13 Jbeta primers. Authors' processing steps: Per a later analysis, the number of unique TCR beta chains was about 80 million, of which roughly 10 million were shared. Using immunoSEQ multiplex PCR, the repertoire was profiled, and TCRdb retains in-frame clones only, with some absent. V, J and clone size are taken as reported in that table, and D and trimming were inferred from the DNA itself. The data contain some 90,000 clones, about 70% of them singletons. Points from the study as a whole: The study recorded 160 or so TCR beta chains that were cytomegalovirus-associated. A missense DCLRE1C variant was associated with V- and J-gene trimming of TCR beta chains in a later analysis, and an independent cohort replicated the association. Later work showed greater clonal expansion in HLA-associated TCR beta chains than in equally common others.

Sequencing input: PBMCs. The source is a female donor in good health and CMV-seropositive. J is TRBJ1-6 and V is TRBV4-2, with 7 positions matching TRBD1. This CDR3 reads CASSLGVTGTLNSPLHF. The CDR3 nucleotides read TGTGCCAGCAGCCTCGGTGTGACAGGGACATTGAATTCACCCCTCCACTTT.